This is a list of T cell receptor beta chains from one sample in a study of early T cells in non-severe SARS-CoV-2 infection. Via MiXCR, TCRdb re-called the 5' RACE reads, giving one row per CDR3 protein. The sample carries some 41,000 distinct CDR3 sequences, 5% to 6.5% recorded once. The specimen was whole blood. The receptors stem from an adult who was a healthcare worker with PCR-confirmed SARS-CoV-2 infection or an uninfected control (not recorded which). Each CDR3 is given with its conserved first and last residue. The order of the fields is D gene, V gene, clone size, J gene, CDR3 protein. A D gene is named only where the DNA matches it firmly. Some rows have no size entry. The others give once, few or many, or a class for an expanded clone.

>TRBD1|TRBV2|.|TRBJ1-1
CASRRDRGDTEAFF
>TRBD2|TRBV19|many|TRBJ2-1
CASSIDLGGVSYNEQFF
>.|TRBV20-1|many|TRBJ1-4
CSASRQLNEKLFF
>.|TRBV7-6|many|TRBJ2-1
CASSSGSGANEQFF
>TRBD2|TRBV2|many|TRBJ2-7
CASRTSGTSGNYEQYF
>TRBD2|TRBV29-1|many|TRBJ2-5
CSVDVGGRETQYF
>TRBD2|TRBV20-1|.|TRBJ2-7
CSALAGPYEQYF
>TRBD1|TRBV28|.|TRBJ2-7
CASSLSDRGGEQYF
>.|TRBV29-1|medium-sized|TRBJ1-1
CSASDDPKGTEAFF
>TRBD1|TRBV11-2|.|TRBJ1-1
CASSPGQGVNTEAFF
>.|TRBV7-9|.|TRBJ2-2
CASSLEHYTGELFF
>.|TRBV6-5|.|TRBJ1-1
CASRRTGLLEAFF
>.|TRBV21-1|many|TRBJ2-6
CASSLKEGDSRSGANVLTF
>TRBD2|TRBV27|many|TRBJ2-7
CASSTRLATPYEQYF
>.|TRBV20-1|.|TRBJ2-5
CSALGWQGETQYF
>.|TRBV5-1|many|TRBJ2-1
CASSTHNEQFF
>.|TRBV4-2|many|TRBJ1-3
CASSQVVGNTIYF
>.|TRBV6-2/TRBV6-3|many|TRBJ1-5
CASSYSQKDYSNQPQHF
>.|TRBV6-6|many|TRBJ1-2
CASSLRSGTQGGGYTF
>TRBD2|TRBV4-2|many|TRBJ2-1
CASSLGLEVNEQFF
>TRBD2|TRBV12-3/TRBV12-4|.|TRBJ2-3
CASSQGLAAGVPSDTQYF
>.|TRBV7-2|few|TRBJ2-1
CASSFLGSDEQFF
>.|TRBV6-2/TRBV6-3|many|TRBJ2-1
CASSYSRGNEQFF
>TRBD2|TRBV30|many|TRBJ2-7
CAGLDYVGTSGTLVYEQYF
>TRBD2|TRBV19|many|TRBJ2-1
CASSIQRDTSYNEQFF
>TRBD1|TRBV7-3|many|TRBJ2-1
CASSLGGTGYNEQFF
>.|TRBV7-9|many|TRBJ2-5
CASSLLAVETQYF
>.|TRBV10-3|.|TRBJ2-5
CAISEGSAFQETQYF
>.|TRBV20-1|many|TRBJ2-3
CSAARQAGDTQYF
>TRBD2|TRBV18|.|TRBJ2-4
CASSSTSGNENIQYF
>TRBD1|TRBV5-8|many|TRBJ2-3
CASSSDRALVWTDTQYF
>TRBD2|TRBV28|many|TRBJ2-2
CASSLTPSGGTGELFF
>TRBD1|TRBV6-6|many|TRBJ1-1
CASSYGGQGPEAFF
>.|TRBV3-1|many|TRBJ2-3
CASSQDLAGGMAQYF
>.|TRBV3-1|many|TRBJ2-7
CASSQKGEGSHEQYF
>.|TRBV2|.|TRBJ1-6
CASGRHNSPLHF
>.|TRBV6-2/TRBV6-3|few|TRBJ2-4
CASSSVVGNGNIQYF
>.|TRBV28|many|TRBJ1-6
CASTSGQGSSYNSPLHF
>.|TRBV12-3/TRBV12-4|many|TRBJ1-2
CASSFGAGYTF
>.|TRBV10-3|many|TRBJ1-5
CAISERGGLEPQHF
>TRBD2|TRBV2|.|TRBJ2-2
CASKGLAGTNTGELFF
>TRBD1|TRBV7-6|few|TRBJ1-2
CASSPDRIRDGYTF
>TRBD2|TRBV20-1|few|TRBJ2-7
CSATSGGNEQYF
>TRBD2|TRBV7-9|few|TRBJ2-1
CASSSKRGASNEQFF
>.|TRBV5-4|.|TRBJ2-3
CASSLRMSNTDTQYF
>TRBD2|TRBV7-6|few|TRBJ2-3
CASSLGGGAVHTDTQYF
>.|TRBV5-6|few|TRBJ2-5
CASSYRLQETQYF
>.|TRBV5-1|many|TRBJ2-3
CASSFRASGTDTQYF
>.|TRBV12-3/TRBV12-4|many|TRBJ2-7
CASRTVSSYEQYF